Sequencing of this TCR beta chain was carried out in a study of blood T cells in healthy people across ages. The study's findings and limits: The study could not conclusively compare naive and antigen-experienced cells, given its unsorted PBMCs.

This clonotype has more than one count but fewer than ten. The antigen is undetermined. The ends were cut back, 7 bases at V and 5 bases at J, with 17 bases in the middle. The CDR3 has 14 amino acids. The germline V gene encodes CDR1 MDHEN and CDR2 SYDVKM. No fewer than 7 million PBMCs went into each sample. Primers used in a second PCR of roughly 6 to 11 cycles were a sample-barcoded 5' primer and a J-beta primer mix. Template switching added a 12-random-nucleotide identifier to every cDNA molecule. TCRdb ran MiXCR on the 5' RACE reads and lists one entry per CDR3 protein. Among approximately 800,000 distinct CDR3 sequences listed, about 47% were seen once.

The sample was blood. The chain combines TRBV28 with TRBJ2-5; either TRBD1 or TRBD2 may supply D (6 bases each). The receptor was derived from an elderly man in good health. CDR3 protein: CASTLGGWDETQYF. For the CDR3, the DNA is TGTGCCAGCACCCTCGGGGGCTGGGATGAGACCCAGTACTTC.